The TCR beta chain under discussion was sequenced for a study of response to subunit inactivated influenza vaccine. Study findings and constraints: It was suggested by the authors that few new T cells are recruited by each seasonal influenza vaccination.

This CDR3 spans 12 amino acids. Trimming shortened V by 7 bases and J by 6 bases, and 13 bases separated the two germline ends. Germline CDR1 and CDR2: SNHLY and FYNNEI. A note on this clonotype: The antigen is undetermined.

TCRdb recomputed calls from the RT-PCR reads with MiXCR, one row per CDR3 protein. Seen here are about 480,000 distinct CDR3 sequences, 13% observed once, and the top ten hold around 13%. This TCR came from a man aged 45-65 years who received an inactivated influenza vaccine. The chain carries TRBV2 and TRBJ2-7; D gene ambiguous. Material: PBMCs from blood, obtained 40 to 50 days after vaccination. The CDR3: CASNLQRSEQYF. DNA of the CDR3: TGTGCCAGCAATCTACAAAGGAGCGAGCAGTACTTC.